Included here is one TCR beta chain sequence, with context. Germline V gene lookup returns CDR1 MNHNS and CDR2 SASEGT. This CDR3 comprises 15 residues. V was cut by 1 base and J by 2 bases, with 12 bases left in between. This sample stems from a study of blood T cell repertoires in COVID-19. Data came from immunoSEQ multiplex PCR; TCRdb stores just in-frame clones and leaves some out. This table has some 300,000 clones, nearly 90% appearing once. The chain joins TRBV6-1 to TRBJ2-7; D is unclear. Specimen: PBMCs or T cells enriched from blood (not recorded which). This TCR was recovered from a woman aged 25 to 39 who had recovered from COVID-19. CDR3 sequence: CASSEGRGRTYEQYF. The CDR3, as DNA: TGTGCCAGCAGTGAAGGTCGCGGCAGAACCTACGAGCAGTACTTC.